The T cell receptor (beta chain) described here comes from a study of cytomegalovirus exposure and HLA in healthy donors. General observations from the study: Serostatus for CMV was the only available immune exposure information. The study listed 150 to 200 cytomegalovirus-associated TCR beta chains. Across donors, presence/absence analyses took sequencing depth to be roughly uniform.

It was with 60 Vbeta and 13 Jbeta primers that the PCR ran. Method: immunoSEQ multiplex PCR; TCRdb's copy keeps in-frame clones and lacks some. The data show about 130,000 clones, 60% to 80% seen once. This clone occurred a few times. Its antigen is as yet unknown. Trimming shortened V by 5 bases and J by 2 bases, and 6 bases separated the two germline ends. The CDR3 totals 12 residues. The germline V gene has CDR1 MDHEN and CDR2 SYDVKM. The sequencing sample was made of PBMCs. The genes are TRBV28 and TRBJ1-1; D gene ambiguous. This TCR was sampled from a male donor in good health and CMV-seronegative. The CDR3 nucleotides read TGTGCCAGCAGTCCCCTAAACACTGAAGCTTTCTTT. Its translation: CASSPLNTEAFF.